These 17 T cell receptor beta chains were sequenced from one sample in a study of Graves' ophthalmopathy and Graves' hyperthyroidism. RNA transcripts provided the template for amplifying TCR beta CDR3 regions. RT-PCR in the first round used HTBI primers; a second-round multiplex PCR followed. TCRdb reprocessed the multiplex PCR reads with MiXCR, giving one entry per CDR3 protein. The sample consists of about 230,000 distinct CDR3 sequences, approximately 42% of them appearing once. Material for sequencing was peripheral blood. The receptors were gathered from an adult man with Graves' ophthalmopathy.

The chain links TRBV12-3 or TRBV12-4 to TRBJ1-6; TRBD1 agrees at 8 bases. The CDR3 runs 15 residues. V lost 6 bases to trimming and J lost 7 bases; unmatched junction nucleotides: 8. CDR3 DNA sequence: TGTGCCAGCAGCCGGACAGGGACTCGGAATTCACCCCTCCACTTT. As protein: CASSRTGTRNSPLHF.

The gene calls are TRBV4-1 and TRBJ1-6; D perhaps matches TRBD1 (5 bases). Trimming shortened V by 0 bases and J by 8 bases, and 11 bases separated the two germline ends. The CDR3 totals 15 residues. Germline loops: CDR1 MGHRA, CDR2 YSYEKL. The CDR3 nucleotides are TGCGCCAGCAGCCAAGAGGGTCAGGGTGATTCACCCCTCCACTTT. The encoded protein is CASSQEGQGDSPLHF.

A remark on this clonotype: Its ends do not fully match the called genes, so a read error is possible. The rearrangement uses TRBV4-2 and TRBJ2-5, with a tentative D call TRBD1 (6 bases). The CDR3 has 12 amino acids. Germline V CDR1 and CDR2: LGHNA, YNFKEQ. CDR3 region: CASSLGRDKPHF. The CDR3 nucleotides are TGTGCCAGCAGCTTGGGCCGGGACAAGCCGCACTTC.

The chain uses TRBV20-1 and TRBJ1-1; no definite D call. This CDR3 comprises 12 residues. Trimming took 7 bases from V and 8 from J, leaving 17 bases between them. In germline, CDR1 is DFQATT, CDR2 SNEGSKA (reference sequence). CDR3 bases: TGCAGTGTCAGAGGAGCCGGAGGAGAAGCTTTCTTT. As protein: CSVRGAGGEAFF.

The chain uses TRBV20-1 and TRBJ1-2; unclear D gene. V lost 3 bases and J 0 bases, leaving 11 bases between the germline ends. CDR3 length: 14 residues. Germline V gene lookup returns CDR1 DFQATT and CDR2 SNEGSKA (reference sequence). The CDR3 here is CSARDGYPNYGYTF. CDR3 in DNA: TGCAGTGCTAGGGACGGCTACCCTAACTATGGCTACACCTTC.

The rearrangement links TRBV29-1 to TRBJ2-7, with TRBD1 identical over 8 bases. Trimming cost V 6 bases and J 2 bases; bases outside gene matches: 12. This CDR3 comprises 15 residues. Looked up from germline, CDR1 is SQVTM and CDR2 is ANQGSEA. This chain's CDR3 is CSVAPFQGAAYEQYF. The CDR3 DNA reads TGCAGCGTAGCTCCCTTCCAGGGGGCCGCCTACGAGCAGTACTTC.

This rearrangement joins TRBV2 to TRBJ1-5, with 7 bases identical to TRBD1. The CDR3 is 13 residues long. V lost 8 bases to trimming and J lost 8 bases; unmatched junction nucleotides: 9. Germline V gives CDR1 SNHLY, CDR2 FYNNEI. The CDR3 spells CASLTGSSKPQHF. The CDR3, as DNA: TGTGCCAGCCTGACAGGGTCCAGCAAGCCCCAGCATTTT.

The chain couples TRBV20-1 to TRBJ2-2; possibly TRBD1 for D (7 bases). The CDR3 has 14 residues. The germline V gene has CDR1 DFQATT and CDR2 SNEGSKA (reference sequence). V lost 2 bases to trimming and J lost 3 bases, with 10 bases between them. CDR3 protein: CSARQGEDTGELFF. CDR3 DNA sequence: TGCAGTGCTAGACAGGGGGAGGACACCGGGGAGCTGTTTTTT.

A note on this clonotype: At one end, the junction sequence differs from germline, possibly due to a read error. The rearrangement joins TRBV7-2 to TRBJ1-6; D call uncertain. This CDR3 comprises 14 residues. The V gene's germline CDR1 is SGHTA and CDR2 FQGNSA. CDR3 nucleotides: TGTGCCAGCAGCCGACCACTGCGAAATTCACACCTCCACTTT. Its protein is CASSRPLRNSHLHF.

Remarks on this clonotype: A read error may account for a junction end that differs from germline. The chain uses TRBV7-8 and TRBJ1-4; perhaps TRBD1 as D (6 bases). CDR3 length: 12 residues. The germline V gene has CDR1 SGHVS and CDR2 FQNEAQ. CDR3 sequence (DNA): TGTGCCAGCAGCTTAGGTTCAGGGGACCGTCTTTTT. Protein: CASSLGSGDRLF.

J is TRBJ1-6 and V is TRBV20-1, with D perhaps TRBD1 (5 bases). The germline V and J ends were trimmed by 3 bases and 7 bases, with 7 bases remaining between them. This CDR3 has 12 amino acids. Germline assignment: CDR1 DFQATT and CDR2 SNEGSKA (reference sequence). CDR3: CSASRTNSPLHF. The CDR3 coding sequence is TGCAGTGCTAGTAGGACAAATTCACCCCTCCACTTT.

This clonotype appeared a few times. The V gene is TRBV10-1, the J gene TRBJ2-7; D gene ambiguous. V shed 2 bases and J shed 6 bases, with 11 bases lying between them. This CDR3 comprises 13 residues. Germline CDR1 is WNHNN and CDR2 is SYGVQD (reference sequence). The CDR3 DNA reads TGCGCCAGCAGTGAGGTGATCGGCGGCGAGCAGTACTTC. Its translation: CASSEVIGGEQYF.

At least ten counts were recorded for this clonotype. The chain is built from TRBV10-3 and TRBJ2-5; 9 nucleotides match TRBD1. V lost 3 bases, J lost 5 bases, and 1 base stayed unmatched. CDR3 size: 13 residues. CDR1 is ENHRY, CDR2 SYGVKD, per germline. The CDR3, as DNA: TGTGCCATCAGTGATGACAGGGGGGAGACCCAGTACTTC. It translates to CAISDDRGETQYF.

This clonotype came up a few times. The chain is built from TRBV25-1 and TRBJ1-2; a possible D gene is TRBD1 (6 bases). V was shortened by 7 bases and J by 7 bases, with 16 bases between the two germline ends. CDR3 length: 13 residues. Germline V gives CDR1 MGHDK, CDR2 SYGVNS. CDR3 nucleotides: TGTGCCAGCACCCTGGGGGGGCACGGTGGCTACACCTTC. It yields the protein CASTLGGHGGYTF.

This clonotype was seen only a few times. CDR3 bases: TGTGCCATCAGTGTCCCCTCCAGCGGGGGCCAGTCCTACGAGCAGTACTTC. Translated, it gives CAISVPSSGGQSYEQYF. The genes are TRBV7-8 and TRBJ2-7, with TRBD2 matching 8 bases. Germline lookup yields CDR1 SGHVS and CDR2 FQNEAQ. This CDR3 is built from 17 residues. With V trimmed by 10 bases and J by 1 base, 18 bases remained unmatched. The variable domain in full, completed from reference TRBV7-8 and TRBJ2-7, reads GAGVSQSPRYKVAKRGQDVALRCDPISGHVSLFWYQQALGQGPEFLTYFQNEAQLDKSGLPSDRFFAERPEGSVSTLKIQRTQQEDSAVYLCAISVPSSGGQSYEQYFGPGTRLTVT.

This clonotype was detected a few times. The rearrangement joins TRBV15 to TRBJ2-5, with D possibly being TRBD1 (5 bases). Germline V CDR1 and CDR2: LNHNV, YYDKDF (reference sequence). Trimming removed 1 base at V and 1 base at J, with 7 bases between. The CDR3 extends over 14 amino acids. The CDR3 sequence: CATSRGQPQETQYF. In DNA form, the CDR3 reads TGTGCCACCAGCAGAGGACAGCCCCAAGAGACCCAGTACTTC. The full variable domain, with the rest looked up from reference TRBV15 and TRBJ2-5, is DAMVIQNPRYQVTQFGKPVTLSCSQTLNHNVMYWYQQKSSQAPKLLFHYYDKDFNNEADTPDNFQSRRPNTSFCFLDIRSPGLGDTAMYLCATSRGQPQETQYFGPGTRLLVL.

J is TRBJ1-2 and V is TRBV5-1, with D unresolved. The germline CDR1 and CDR2 sequences are SGHRS and YFSETQ. The CDR3 spans 13 residues. V lost 1 base and J lost 2, with 6 bases in between. DNA for the CDR3: TGCGCCAGCAGCTTGTATGGAAACTATGGCTACACCTTC. It translates to CASSLYGNYGYTF.